The text below deals with one T cell receptor (beta chain). Its cognate antigen is unknown. The data stem from a study of T cells after yellow fever vaccination. A 5'RACE template-switching step, the method used to make TCR cDNA, added a universal primer site and UMIs. In TCRdb, the 5' RACE reads were re-called with MiXCR into one record per CDR3 protein. This sample yields 450,000 to 550,000 distinct CDR3 sequences, of which just over 20% are seen a single time; about a sixth belongs to the top ten. Overall study results and limits: The study found a weaker secondary response that peaked faster, day 5 versus 15. Clonotypes found in both CD4 and CD8 compartments made up a small share.

CDR1 and CDR2 from the germline V gene are WSHSY and SAAADI. With 10 bases removed from V and 1 base from J, the gap between germline ends came to 13 bases. The CDR3 runs 13 residues. Sequences were derived from PBMCs, sampled roughly 20 days after the first yellow fever vaccination. This chain links TRBV10-2 with TRBJ1-1; D gene uncertain. The clonotype comes from a young man who received the YFV17D yellow fever vaccine. CDR3 protein: CATAEGRNTEAFF. The CDR3 DNA reads as TGCGCCACCGCTGAAGGGCGGAACACTGAAGCTTTCTTT.